This T cell receptor (beta chain) was sequenced during a study of T cell clones after liver transplantation. About the study: Post-transplant blood was tracked for graft-donor-reactive T cell clones identified in a pre-transplant mixed lymphocyte reaction. Study-wide results and caveats: Small, mixed patient groups and varying post-transplant times limit these conclusions. Low donor cell numbers restricted donor-reactive repertoire measurement in two subjects.

As regards this clone: Its antigen remains unidentified.

Germline values: CDR1 SNHLY, CDR2 FYNNEI. The CDR3 contains 15 residues. The V and J ends lost 1 base and 4 bases, in that order; junction bases with no gene match: 5. TCRdb keeps only in-frame clones here, not all; method: immunoSEQ multiplex PCR. The table shows around 110,000 clones, with 90% occurring only once. Material: CD4+ T cells from blood, obtained 12 months after liver transplant. V usage is TRBV2 and J usage is TRBJ1-2; 8 positions match TRBD1. This sequence originates from a human patient who received a liver transplant. Some T cells may be provided by the graft donor. CDR3 DNA: TGTGCCAGCAGTGAAGGGGACAGGCCTTCCTATGGCTACACCTTC. It encodes CASSEGDRPSYGYTF.